Below are 26 T cell receptor beta chains sequenced from a single sample in a study of molecular identifiers for immune sequencing clone quantification. TCRdb used MiXCR to reprocess the PCR reads, holding one entry per CDR3 protein. The sample records hundreds of thousands of distinct CDR3 sequences, just under 20% being singletons. Sequencing was done on a sample of naive CD8+ T cells from blood, with Jurkat cell RNA spiked in. The subset here: FACS-sorted CD8+CD4-CCR7+CD45RA+ naive T cells. Receptor source: a human donor in good health. Some libraries in this study had Jurkat cell RNA spiked in.

This clonotype was detected many times. The chain is built from TRBV6-2 or TRBV6-3 and TRBJ2-5, with 7 bases that match TRBD1. Trimming removed 0 bases from V and 0 bases from J; junction bases left unmatched: 7. CDR1 is MNHEY and CDR2 is SVGEGT in the germline V gene. CDR3 length equals 17 residues. The CDR3 is CASSYSKAQGYQETQYF. CDR3 DNA: TGTGCCAGCAGTTACTCGAAGGCACAGGGGTACCAAGAGACCCAGTACTTC.

This clonotype came up many times. This chain links TRBV19 with TRBJ2-6; TRBD1 matches at 8 bases. Germline assignment: CDR1 LNHDA and CDR2 SQIVND (reference sequence). The V gene end was trimmed by 7 bases and the J gene end by 2 bases; junction bases not matched to a gene: 13. The CDR3 runs to 18 residues. For the CDR3, the DNA is TGTGCCAGTATTCTCCCGGGACAGGAGGTCGCTGGGGCCAACGTCCTGACTTTC. It codes for CASILPGQEVAGANVLTF.

The chain couples TRBV19 to TRBJ2-5; weak D call: TRBD2 (6 bases). V was trimmed by 5 bases and J by 7 bases, leaving 20 bases between them. The CDR3 has 15 residues. CDR1 is LNHDA and CDR2 is SQIVND in the germline V gene (reference sequence). The CDR3 region has the DNA TGTGCCAGTAGTCCCTCACGGGACTTTGCTGGGACCCAGTACTTC. Translating it yields CASSPSRDFAGTQYF.

This clonotype has ten or more counts. The chain is built from TRBV7-9 and TRBJ1-4, with D hard to call. Germline CDR1 SEHNR, CDR2 FQNEAQ (reference sequence). The ends were cut back, 8 bases at V and 5 bases at J, with 12 bases in the middle. The CDR3 runs to 13 residues. CDR3 amino acids: CASGSWENEKLFF. The CDR3 DNA follows: TGTGCCAGCGGAAGCTGGGAAAATGAAAAACTGTTTTTT.

In this sample, this clonotype turned up a few times. A junction end diverges from the germline sequence, so it may reflect a read error. The chain links TRBV5-3 to TRBJ1-1, with TRBD1 as a possible D gene (5 bases). TRBV5-3 is an open reading frame, and its role is uncertain. There are 14 residues in the CDR3. CDR3 in amino acids: CASSLRDPNTEAFF. The CDR3 bases are TGTGCCAGCAGCTTGCGGGACCCGAACACTGAAGCTTTCTTT.

This clonotype was picked up a small number of times. The V and J genes are TRBV19 and TRBJ2-1; 7 positions agree with TRBD2. Per the germline V gene, CDR1 is LNHDA and CDR2 is SQIVND (reference sequence). Trimming removed 4 bases from V and 0 bases from J; junction bases left unmatched: 6. This CDR3 region has 16 residues. CDR3: CASSNRDYSSYNEQFF. DNA for the CDR3: TGTGCCAGTAGTAACCGGGACTATAGCTCCTACAATGAGCAGTTCTTC.

The gene calls are TRBV4-3 and TRBJ2-1; TRBD1 is a possible D gene (5 bases). Germline V gene lookup returns CDR1 LGHNA and CDR2 YSLEER. The length of the CDR3 is 17 residues. Trimming removed 0 bases at V and 3 bases at J, with 15 bases between. CDR3 residues: CASSQDGLGDSYNEQFF. For the CDR3, the DNA is TGCGCCAGCAGCCAAGATGGCTTGGGCGACAGCTACAATGAGCAGTTCTTC.

With respect to this clonotype: With a much larger clone just one base away, this may be a read error. The genes are TRBV6-4 and TRBJ2-2; D is unclear. The CDR3 contains 13 residues. Between the trimmed V and J ends, which lost 1 base and 2 bases, there was a span of 2 bases. Germline loops: CDR1 MRHNA, CDR2 SNTAGT. The CDR3 protein is CASSDLNTGELFF. Here the CDR3 DNA reads TGTGCCAGCAGTGACTTAAACACCGGGGAGCTGTTTTTT.

This chain joins TRBV27 and TRBJ2-2; the match to TRBD1 covers 10 bases. This CDR3 spans 17 amino acids. In germline, CDR1 is MNHEY, CDR2 SMNVEV (reference sequence). V lost 4 bases to trimming and J lost 4 bases; unmatched junction nucleotides: 9. This chain's CDR3 is CASSWGQGPPGTGELFF. The CDR3 bases are TGTGCCAGCAGTTGGGGACAGGGGCCCCCGGGCACCGGGGAGCTGTTTTTT.

This clonotype was recorded a few times. CDR3 in DNA: TGTGCCTGGACACCGGGACTTGGAGCTTTCTTT. Translating gives CAWTPGLGAFF. The chain employs TRBV30 and TRBJ1-1, with a possible D match to TRBD1 (5 bases). V gave up 4 bases and J gave up 10 bases, with 13 bases separating them. The CDR3 loop spans 11 amino acids. CDR1 is GTSNPN, CDR2 SVGIG, per germline (reference sequence).

To note about this clonotype: Just one base apart from a much larger clone, this may be a read error. The V call is TRBV7-8, the J call TRBJ2-1; no clear D gene. The length of the CDR3 is 13 residues. Trimming removed 5 bases from V and 16 bases from J, with 21 bases in between. Germline V lookup: CDR1 SGHVS, CDR2 FQNEAQ. CDR3 bases: TGTGCCAGCAGCCCAGAGCGCCGGGCTAAGGGCTTCTTC. This sequence encodes CASSPERRAKGFF.

This clonotype was found many times. The V and J genes are TRBV6-2 or TRBV6-3 and TRBJ2-3; 8 nucleotides match TRBD2. The CDR3 is 16 residues long. CDR1 is MNHEY and CDR2 is SVGEGT in the germline V gene. V lost 4 bases to trimming and J lost 2 bases; unmatched junction nucleotides: 8. CDR3 nucleotides: TGTGCCAGCAGTTCCCTCGCCGGGGGGGCCACAGATACGCAGTATTTT. Translated, it gives CASSSLAGGATDTQYF.

This clonotype was recorded at least ten times. The rearrangement joins TRBV20-1 to TRBJ2-3; no firm D call. This CDR3 is built from 11 residues. V was pared by 1 base and J by 11 bases, with 10 bases between. Germline assignment: CDR1 DFQATT and CDR2 SNEGSKA (reference sequence). CDR3 sequence reads: CSARAVSMQYF. The CDR3, as DNA: TGCAGTGCTAGAGCGGTGAGCATGCAGTATTTT.

The chain employs TRBV20-1 and TRBJ1-5, with 8 bases aligning to TRBD1. The CDR3 has 14 amino acids. V lost 3 bases and J lost 3; bases outside the gene matches: 4. The germline CDR1 and CDR2 sequences are DFQATT and SNEGSKA (reference sequence). The CDR3 spells CSARSGQVNQPQHF. In DNA, the CDR3 is TGCAGTGCTAGGTCGGGACAGGTCAATCAGCCCCAGCATTTT.

This clonotype has just a few counts. Just one base apart from a much larger clone, this may be a read error. The rearrangement links TRBV6-6 to TRBJ1-1; D gene uncertain. Germline values: CDR1 MNHNY, CDR2 SVGAGI (reference sequence). V dropped 8 bases and J dropped 11 bases, with 21 bases sitting between them. The length of the CDR3 is 13 residues. The CDR3, as DNA: TGTGCCAGCGCCCACGGCGGTCCTCTCGGGGCTTTCTTT. Translation gives CASAHGGPLGAFF.

Concerning this clonotype: This clone may be a read error of a much larger clone one base away. V is TRBV9 and J is TRBJ1-6; 8 nucleotides line up with TRBD1. This CDR3 is 14 amino acids long. Germline V gene sequence: CDR1 SGDLS, CDR2 YYNGEE. The DNA for the CDR3 is TGTGCCAGCAGCAGGCGGGGACAGGCGGAGCCCCCCCACTTT. It encodes CASSRRGQAEPPHF.

Regarding this clonotype: Since a much larger clone is just one base distant, this may be a read error. The gene calls are TRBV2 and TRBJ1-1, with a tentative D call TRBD1 (5 bases). Between the trimmed V and J ends, which lost 4 bases and 9 bases, there was a span of 12 bases. The CDR3 runs 12 residues. Looked up from germline, CDR1 is SNHLY and CDR2 is FYNNEI. The CDR3 nucleotides are TGTGCCAGCAGTGGCCGGGGGACTAAAGCTTTCTTT. Protein product: CASSGRGTKAFF.

The rearrangement joins TRBV18 to TRBJ2-1, with 15 bases aligning to TRBD2. Germline assignment: CDR1 KGHSH and CDR2 LQKENI. This CDR3 is 16 amino acids long. V trimming: 3 bases; J trimming: 7 bases; junction bases outside the gene matches: 4. The CDR3 is CASSPWTSGGANEQFF. CDR3 sequence (DNA): TGTGCCAGCTCACCGTGGACTAGCGGGGGGGCGAATGAGCAGTTCTTC.

The chain employs TRBV21-1 and TRBJ1-1; the D call TRBD1 from the table was never checked on the DNA. TRBV21-1 is a pseudogene. This CDR3 spans 16 amino acids. The DNA for the CDR3 is TGTGCCAGCAGCAACCAGGACCGGGGTATGAACACTGAAGCTTTCTTT. Translating it yields CASSNQDRGMNTEAFF.

The CDR3: CATGLVESNEQFF. DNA for the CDR3: TGTGCCACAGGACTAGTGGAGAGCAATGAGCAGTTCTTC. This chain connects TRBV19 to TRBJ2-1; 7 nucleotides match TRBD2. Trimming at V came to 10 bases and at J to 6 bases, leaving 9 bases not matched to a gene. This CDR3 is built from 13 residues. Germline V gives CDR1 LNHDA, CDR2 SQIVND (reference sequence).

This clonotype was seen ten or more times. The chain employs TRBV6-1 and TRBJ1-3; no reliable D call. This CDR3 has 16 amino acids. V lost 0 bases and J 2 bases, leaving 11 bases between the germline ends. Germline loops: CDR1 MNHNS, CDR2 SASEGT. The CDR3 coding sequence is TGTGCCAGCAGTGAAGCGAGGGCCAGACCTGGAAACACCATATATTTT. Its protein is CASSEARARPGNTIYF.

This clonotype was counted many times. This chain joins TRBV7-2 and TRBJ1-3, with D possibly being TRBD1 (5 bases). The CDR3 contains 17 residues. Trimming removed 6 bases at V and 0 bases at J, with 18 bases between. Germline V gene data show CDR1 as SGHTA and CDR2 as FQGNSA. The DNA for the CDR3 is TGTGCCAGCAGTCCCAGGGTCGGCAGCAGCTCTGGAAACACCATATATTTT. This sequence encodes CASSPRVGSSSGNTIYF.

This clonotype was seen many times. This sequence joins TRBV19 and TRBJ2-1; D may be TRBD1 (6 bases). The length of the CDR3 is 13 residues. V lost 2 bases, J lost 12 bases, and 14 bases lay in between. From germline, CDR1 is LNHDA and CDR2 SQIVND (reference sequence). The CDR3 sequence is CASSIIGRDTQFF. CDR3 sequence (DNA): TGTGCCAGTAGTATAATCGGAAGGGACACGCAGTTCTTC.

Remarks on this clonotype: Since a much larger clone is just one base distant, this may be a read error. The CDR3 sequence is CASSTSRDGSSYEQYF. The DNA for the CDR3 is TGTGCCAGCAGCACCTCCAGGGACGGCAGTTCCTACGAGCAGTACTTC. The chain joins TRBV7-9 to TRBJ2-7; D might be TRBD1 or TRBD2, each matching 5 bases. The CDR3 loop spans 16 amino acids. Trimming took off 5 bases at V and 1 base at J, with 18 bases between the two ends. The germline V gene has CDR1 SEHNR and CDR2 FQNEAQ (reference sequence).

This clonotype was seen many times. The V and J genes are TRBV5-1 and TRBJ2-3; the D call may be TRBD1 or TRBD2 (5 bases each). CDR3 length: 15 residues. The germline V gene encodes CDR1 SGHRS and CDR2 YFSETQ. V shed 2 bases and J shed 5 bases, with 15 bases lying between them. The CDR3 loop is CASSFRDALRDTQYF. Here the CDR3 DNA reads TGCGCCAGCAGCTTCCGGGACGCCCTCAGAGATACGCAGTATTTT.

Many counts were recorded for this clonotype. The chain couples TRBV5-5 to TRBJ2-3; 10 bases are shared with TRBD2. This CDR3 comprises 18 residues. CDR1 and CDR2 from the germline V gene are SGHKS and YYEKEE (reference sequence). V gave up 4 bases and J gave up 0 bases; unmatched junction bases: 11. In DNA form, the CDR3 reads TGTGCCAGCAGCACCTGGGCTAGCGGGAGTTTCAGCACAGATACGCAGTATTTT. This encodes CASSTWASGSFSTDTQYF.